What follows are 24 T cell receptor beta chains derived from one specimen sequenced in a study of cytomegalovirus exposure and HLA in healthy donors. Use of 60 Vbeta and 13 Jbeta primers characterized the PCR. Using immunoSEQ multiplex PCR, the repertoire was profiled, and TCRdb retains in-frame clones only, with some absent. The sample consists of 85,000 to 100,000 clones, about four fifths of them appearing once. Material: PBMCs. The receptors originated from a man aged 25 to 45 in good health and CMV-seronegative.

Concerning this clone: An end of the junction differs from the germline gene, which may be a read error. The genes are TRBV29-1 and TRBJ1-4; D remains ambiguous. CDR1 and CDR2 from the germline V gene are SQVTM and ANQGSEA. This CDR3 contains 11 residues. The CDR3 is CSVRTSEKLFF. CDR3 DNA: TGCAGCGTAAGGACTAGTGAAAAACTGTTTTTT.

The chain links TRBV27 to TRBJ1-6; a weak D match, TRBD1 (6 bases). The CDR3 has 16 amino acids. Germline V CDR1 and CDR2: MNHEY, SMNVEV (reference sequence). V was pared by 2 bases and J by 9 bases, with 17 bases between. The CDR3 bases are TGTGCCAGCAGTTTAATCCAGGGGCGAGGGTTTTCACCCCTCCACTTT. It codes for CASSLIQGRGFSPLHF.

This chain joins TRBV4-3 and TRBJ1-1, with 7 nucleotides matching TRBD1. V shed 1 base and J 0 bases; nucleotides not matched to a gene: 2. Germline-derived CDR1 and CDR2 are LGHNA and YSLEER. The CDR3 totals 15 residues. The CDR3 region is CASSQGDSLNTEAFF. CDR3 nucleotide sequence: TGCGCCAGCAGCCAAGGGGACAGCCTGAACACTGAAGCTTTCTTT.

This clone is a singleton in its sample. The chain carries TRBV9 and TRBJ1-3, with D possibly matching TRBD1 (5 bases). Germline V gene lookup returns CDR1 SGDLS and CDR2 YYNGEE. Trimming cost V 3 bases and J 0 bases, with 10 bases left between them. This CDR3 has 15 residues. DNA for the CDR3: TGTGCCAGCAGCGCTGGACACTCCTCTGGAAACACCATATATTTT. It encodes CASSAGHSSGNTIYF.

V gene TRBV10-3 combines with J gene TRBJ2-5; 8 bases are a match to TRBD1. The CDR3 is made up of 16 amino acids. The germline V gene encodes CDR1 ENHRY and CDR2 SYGVKD. The J segment lost 0 bases and the V segment lost 7 bases, leaving 10 bases of the junction unmatched. CDR3 region: CAINNRTGTHQETQYF. DNA of the CDR3: TGTGCCATCAACAACCGGACAGGGACTCACCAAGAGACCCAGTACTTC.

V is TRBV28 and J is TRBJ1-4, with 8 bases matching TRBD1. After removal of 4 bases from V and 7 bases from J, the junction contained 17 bases not matched to a gene. The CDR3 totals 18 residues. Per the germline V gene, CDR1 is MDHEN and CDR2 is SYDVKM. The DNA of the CDR3 is TGTGCCAGCAGTTCCGTGTGGACAGGGAGAATTGAGGGTGAAAAACTGTTTTTT. It specifies CASSSVWTGRIEGEKLFF.

This rearrangement joins TRBV6-1 to TRBJ2-3; 12 bases are shared with TRBD2. With V trimmed by 0 bases and J by 4 bases, 5 bases remained unmatched. Germline values: CDR1 MNHNS, CDR2 SASEGT. CDR3 length equals 17 residues. CDR3 bases: TGTGCCAGCAGTGAAGCACCGACTAGCGGGAGTGCAGATACGCAGTATTTT. It codes for CASSEAPTSGSADTQYF.

The chain links TRBV4-2 to TRBJ1-3, with a possible D match to TRBD1 (5 bases). V dropped 2 bases and J dropped 2 bases, with 10 bases sitting between them. The CDR3 consists of 15 residues. Germline V gene data show CDR1 as LGHNA and CDR2 as YNFKEQ. The CDR3 reads CASSQPPGTGNTIYF. In nucleotides, the CDR3 is TGTGCCAGCAGCCAACCTCCAGGGACTGGAAACACCATATATTTT.

This CDR3 is CASSAFAGSNTEAFF. CDR3 DNA sequence: TGTGCCAGCAGCGCATTTGCAGGGTCTAACACTGAAGCTTTCTTT. The V gene is TRBV5-5, the J gene TRBJ1-1; possibly TRBD1 for D (5 bases). CDR1 is SGHKS, CDR2 YYEKEE, per germline (reference sequence). CDR3 length: 15 residues. The V gene lost 4 bases and the J gene lost 2 bases, with 15 bases spanning the gap.

This chain uses TRBV28 with TRBJ2-3; 13 bases match TRBD2. CDR1 and CDR2 from the germline V gene are MDHEN and SYDVKM. The V and J ends lost 5 bases and 2 bases, in that order; junction bases with no gene match: 7. The CDR3 consists of 17 residues. The CDR3 loop reads CASSKRLAGGYTDTQYF. DNA for the CDR3: TGTGCCAGCAGTAAAAGACTAGCGGGGGGATACACAGATACGCAGTATTTT.

The V call is TRBV4-1, the J call TRBJ2-1, with TRBD2 matching 13 bases. V was clipped by 3 bases and J by 2 bases; unmatched bases: 7. The V gene's germline CDR1 is MGHRA and CDR2 YSYEKL. CDR3 length: 18 residues. The CDR3 sequence is CASSHSPGLAGTYNEQFF. The CDR3 region has the DNA TGCGCCAGCAGCCATTCTCCGGGACTAGCGGGAACCTACAATGAGCAGTTCTTC.

This clone was recorded only once. The chain carries TRBV5-1 and TRBJ2-5, with 7 bases matching TRBD1. V gave up 3 bases and J gave up 1 base; unmatched junction bases: 9. This CDR3 spans 16 amino acids. Germline CDR1 and CDR2: SGHRS and YFSETQ. The CDR3 spells CASSSPGQEAQETQYF. The DNA of the CDR3 is TGCGCCAGCAGCTCACCTGGACAGGAAGCCCAAGAGACCCAGTACTTC.

The rearrangement uses TRBV6-1 and TRBJ2-7; 8 positions match TRBD2. The CDR3 runs to 10 residues. From germline, CDR1 is MNHNS and CDR2 SASEGT. The V segment lost 6 bases and the J segment 9 bases; nucleotides outside the gene matches: 1. CDR3 sequence reads: CASSSGGQYF. Here the CDR3 DNA reads TGTGCCAGCAGCAGCGGGGGGCAGTACTTC.

This rearrangement joins TRBV2 to TRBJ2-3, with TRBD1 matching over 12 bases. Trimming at V came to 4 bases and at J to 6 bases, leaving 5 bases not matched to a gene. The CDR3 totals 15 residues. Germline loops: CDR1 SNHLY, CDR2 FYNNEI. DNA of the CDR3: TGTGCCAGCAGTGGCGGGACAGGGGGCAGGGATACGCAGTATTTT. Protein: CASSGGTGGRDTQYF.

This clone has just a few counts. The chain recombines TRBV7-9 with TRBJ2-1; D call uncertain. V lost 0 bases and J 4 bases, leaving 7 bases between the germline ends. The CDR3 extends over 14 amino acids. Germline V gene sequence: CDR1 SEHNR, CDR2 FQNEAQ (reference sequence). The CDR3 DNA reads TGTGCCAGCAGCTTAGCGGCTTCATACAATGAGCAGTTCTTC. This sequence encodes CASSLAASYNEQFF. Looking up the rest from reference TRBV7-9 and TRBJ2-1 gives the full variable domain: DTGVSQNPRHKITKRGQNVTFRCDPISEHNRLYWYRQTLGQGPEFLTYFQNEAQLEKSRLLSDRFSAERPKGSFSTLEIQRTEQGDSAMYLCASSLAASYNEQFFGPGTRLTVL.

The chain links TRBV6-1 to TRBJ2-5, with D maybe TRBD2 (6 bases). The DNA end lines up better with TRBJ2-7; the J call may be wrong. Germline assignment: CDR1 MNHNS and CDR2 SASEGT. The CDR3 consists of 14 residues. The CDR3 reads CASRPRGGSYEQYF. As DNA, the CDR3 is TGTGCCAGCAGGCCTAGGGGAGGTTCCTACGAGCAGTACTTC.

The chain links TRBV27 to TRBJ1-1; the D gene is possibly TRBD1 (5 bases). Trimming stripped 0 bases from V and 4 bases from J, with 6 bases between. In germline, CDR1 is MNHEY, CDR2 SMNVEV (reference sequence). CDR3 length equals 13 residues. In DNA, the CDR3 is TGTGCCAGCAGTTTATCCGGGGGCACTGAAGCTTTCTTT. It translates to CASSLSGGTEAFF.

Comments on this clone: The same CDR3 also results from other DNA sequences found in this sample. The rearrangement joins TRBV10-3 to TRBJ1-5; TRBD1 is a possible D gene (6 bases). From germline, CDR1 is ENHRY and CDR2 SYGVKD. The CDR3 runs 13 residues. V lost 8 bases, J lost 2 bases, and 10 bases lay in between. CDR3 protein: CAIARGGNQPQHF. CDR3 nucleotides: TGTGCCATCGCCAGGGGTGGCAATCAGCCCCAGCATTTT.

Notes on this clone: At one end the junction does not follow the germline gene, possibly because of a read error. V gene TRBV7-3 combines with J gene TRBJ2-7; D ambiguous. Germline lookup yields CDR1 SGHTA and CDR2 FQGTGA. This CDR3 has 15 residues. The CDR3 DNA reads as TGTGCCAGCAGTTTAACCGGGTCTCCAAACTACGAGCAGTACTTC. It encodes CASSLTGSPNYEQYF.

The gene calls are TRBV6-1 and TRBJ2-7, with 7 bases fitting TRBD1. Germline V CDR1 and CDR2: MNHNS, SASEGT. Unmatched junction bases numbered 5, after V lost 2 bases and J lost 4 bases. The CDR3 runs 14 residues. The CDR3 bases are TGTGCCAGCAGTGAACCGGGACAGATTTACGAGCAGTACTTC. It is translated as CASSEPGQIYEQYF.

This sequence joins TRBV5-1 and TRBJ1-1; possibly TRBD1 for D (6 bases). Deletions cut 4 bases from V and 0 bases from J, with 10 bases between. The CDR3 extends over 14 amino acids. Germline V gene sequence: CDR1 SGHRS, CDR2 YFSETQ. The CDR3 sequence is CASSLDSMNTEAFF. The DNA for the CDR3 is TGCGCCAGCAGCCTGGACAGCATGAACACTGAAGCTTTCTTT.

This clone was seen only once. V is TRBV7-6 and J is TRBJ2-7; the D gene is possibly TRBD2 (6 bases). The CDR3 sequence is 14 residues long. Germline V gene lookup returns CDR1 SGHVS and CDR2 FNYEAQ. Between the trimmed V and J ends, which lost 0 bases and 7 bases, there was a span of 13 bases. CDR3 DNA: TGTGCCAGCAGCTTAGCGCCGGGAGAAGGAGAGCAGTACTTC. It encodes CASSLAPGEGEQYF. Complete variable domain (other parts from reference TRBV7-6 and TRBJ2-7): GAGVSQSPRYKVTKRGQDVALRCDPISGHVSLYWYRQALGQGPEFLTYFNYEAQQDKSGLPNDRFSAERPEGSISTLTIQRTEQRDSAMYRCASSLAPGEGEQYFGPGTRLTVT.

This chain joins TRBV27 and TRBJ2-1, with 8 nucleotides matching TRBD2. In germline, CDR1 is MNHEY, CDR2 SMNVEV (reference sequence). After removal of 6 bases from V and 9 bases from J, the junction contained 10 bases not matched to a gene. The CDR3 runs 14 residues. The CDR3 sequence is CASRIIGTSGEQFF. In DNA, the CDR3 is TGTGCCAGCAGAATAATCGGGACTAGTGGTGAGCAGTTCTTC.

This clone was seen only once. CDR3 residues: CASSLNSHEQYF. The CDR3 nucleotides are TGCGCCAGCAGCTTGAACAGTCACGAGCAGTACTTC. The V and J genes are TRBV5-1 and TRBJ2-7, with D unclear. Germline CDR1 and CDR2: SGHRS and YFSETQ. V dropped 1 base and J dropped 5 bases, with 7 bases sitting between them. CDR3 length equals 12 residues. The full variable domain, in which reference TRBV5-1 and TRBJ2-7 provide the parts outside the CDR3, is KAGVTQTPRYLIKTRGQQVTLSCSPISGHRSVSWYQQTPGQGLQFLFEYFSETQRNKGNFPGRFSGRQFSNSRSEMNVSTLELGDSALYLCASSLNSHEQYFGPGTRLTVT.